This TCR beta chain was identified during a study of T-cell memory formation after mild COVID-19. Broader study findings: The main location of contracting CD4+ clones was CM and EM, and that of contracting CD8+ clones was EMRA. Unconfirmed was the SARS-CoV-2 specificity of second-wave clones that peaked on day 37. Clones shrinking between day 15 and 85 showed a balanced CD4/CD8 split, and those that grew later tilted toward CD4+.

The authors produced TCR alpha and TCR beta cDNA libraries with sample barcodes and UMIs by 5'RACE using constant-segment primers. TCRdb re-analysed the 5' RACE reads in MiXCR, keeping a single row per CDR3 protein. The sample has under 450,000 distinct CDR3 sequences; around 14% are singletons. The CDR3 has 18 residues. Germline trimming cut 5 bases from V and 2 bases from J; bases unmatched to any gene: 15. CDR1 and CDR2 from the germline V gene are SGHTA and FQGNSA. As for this clonotype: The antigen is unknown.

This sequence originates from a man between 18 and 29 years old who had mild COVID-19 (a few samples of this study predate the infection). Cell type and time point are not known. This chain uses TRBV7-2 with TRBJ2-3; TRBD2 matches 8 bases. Specimen: PBMCs or a T cell subset sorted from them (not recorded which). CDR3: CASSPRGGVAGTTDTQYF. CDR3 coding DNA: TGTGCCAGCAGCCCCCGGGGCGGGGTAGCGGGGACCACAGATACGCAGTATTTT.